This T cell receptor beta chain was recorded in a study of Ad26.COV2.S vaccination and SARS-CoV-2 variants listed by TCRdb under 2021. A note on the overall study: Vaccine-arm donors were drawn from COV1001, a multicentre, randomized, double-blind, placebo-controlled phase I-IIa trial of Ad26.COV2.S in healthy adults. Ad26.COV2.S was administered intramuscularly at 5 x 10^10 or 1 x 10^11 viral particles, either as a single shot or as two shots given 56 days apart. Investigators remained blinded to trial group allocation during experiments and outcome assessment. TCRbeta repertoire sequencing served as the tool for gauging how specific and how broad the SARS-CoV-2-reactive T cell receptors were following Ad26.COV2.S vaccination. A total of approximately 32 samples were included in the TCR-sequenced set, comprising 19 Ad26.COV2.S vaccine recipients, 5 placebo recipients and 8 SARS-CoV-2 convalescent individuals. Participants in the trial were split at random into five groups of five each, receiving low-dose or high-dose Ad26.COV2.S once or twice, or else placebo on both occasions.

As for this clone: Which antigen it targets is not known. There are no base qualities to consult, and no much larger clone falls within one base.

The immunoSEQ Assay was used to sequence TCRbeta CDR3 regions. After extraction, genomic DNA underwent amplification by bias-controlled multiplex PCR, followed by high-throughput sequencing. The authors' pipeline ran thus. To quantify the absolute abundance of every unique TCRbeta CDR3 region, sequences were collapsed and filtered. T cell fraction was estimated by normalizing TCRbeta template counts to usable DNA, with usable DNA measured through amplification of reference genes found in all nucleated cells. Repertoire TCRs were annotated as SARS-CoV-2-specific by exact matching of V gene, CDR3 amino acid sequence and J gene to a known reactive TCR set. The reference SARS-CoV-2 TCR set came from MIRA and was filtered for enrichment in COVID-19-positive ImmuneCODE repertoires, removing public or cross-reactive TCRs. Based on the MIRA antigens, annotated TCRs were further analysed at the level of specific ORF or position within ORF. Breadth was defined as the number of annotated unique rearrangements divided by the total number of unique productive rearrangements, and depth was defined as the summed frequency of the annotated unique rearrangements. Group comparisons of TCR breadth used two-sided Wilcoxon rank-sum tests. In its TCRdb copy, this immuneACCESS table keeps in-frame sequences only and misses some clones. Where compared with another copy, unresolved V genes explain less than half of these, and the others have no known cause. V and J calls and clone size follow that table, whereas D and trimming were derived from the DNA. For this sample the table gives fewer than 500,000 clones, of which nearly 90% were detected only once. Of the sample, 2% to 3% is held by the ten largest clones.

The CDR3 numbers 13 residues from cysteine through phenylalanine. The sequence is cut down to CDR3 DNA, 39 bases in frame from base 1. The junction shows trimming of 4 bases on V and 0 bases on J, plus 5 bases between the germline ends. From the germline V gene, CDR1 is KGHSH and CDR2 is LQKENI. Taken with the paper, the label for treatment or condition translates to: around 19 received Ad26.COV2.S at low or high dose, single or two shots; roughly five received placebo; per-sample allocation not given. Repertoires of vaccine and placebo recipients were sequenced from samples collected on day 63 after the first injection. Cohort 1b enrolled about two dozen adults aged 18-55 years at a single site in Boston, USA, between 29 July and 7 August 2020. Ad26.COV2.S consisted of a replication-incompetent adenovirus type 26 vector by which a prefusion-stabilized SARS-CoV-2 spike protein from the original Wuhan strain was expressed.

The full study reports these points: Substantial breadth of spike-specific CD8+ and CD4+ T cell responses was reported after vaccination. The study lacked the statistical power to compare responses across vaccine doses or regimens. The authors noted that the TCR breadth and depth analyses may have underestimated total T cell responses. Spike-specific TCR breadth was higher in Ad26.COV2.S recipients than in placebo recipients (P = 0.0014). Vaccine and placebo recipients had similar non-spike TCR breadth, a finding consistent with the vaccine containing only spike.

Sample: peripheral blood, taken in a trial of Ad26.COV2.S vaccine versus placebo. The sequence joins TRBV18 to TRBJ2-3, with the D segment identity uncertain. The clonotype originates from a person aged 18-60 years who received the Ad26.COV2.S COVID-19 vaccine or a placebo. CDR3 reads: CASSQSSTDTQYF. In nucleotide form, the sequence is TGTGCCAGCTCACAGAGTAGCACAGATACGCAGTATTTT.